Listed below are T cell receptor beta chains from one sample, sequenced in a study of CD8 T cells in ankylosing spondylitis. TCRdb re-analysed the 5' RACE reads in MiXCR, keeping a single row per CDR3 protein. The sample has around 210,000 distinct CDR3 sequences, approximately 8.4% seen once. The sequenced material came from blood, either unsorted or a sorted T cell fraction (not recorded which). The receptors here all came from a female donor with ankylosing spondylitis or in good health (not recorded which). Each CDR3 is given with its conserved first and last residue. Clone size is not always given. Where it is, it says once, few, many or a class for expanded clones.

J | V | size | CDR3
TRBJ1-4 | TRBV6-5 | many | CASSKNEKLFF
TRBJ2-2 | TRBV6-2/TRBV6-3 | . | CASSIGAPTGELFF
TRBJ1-2 | TRBV3-1 | many | CASSQSRANRDGYTF
TRBJ2-1 | TRBV7-6 | many | CASSLAASGSGEQFF
TRBJ1-2 | TRBV29-1 | many | CSVEDRVDYGYTF
TRBJ2-1 | TRBV2 | few | CASSELAGNYNEQFF
TRBJ2-7 | TRBV30 | . | CAWSEVEQYF
TRBJ2-4 | TRBV5-1 | many | CASSDVRSGIQYF
TRBJ2-7 | TRBV10-2 | . | CASKSGLADAYEQYF
TRBJ2-1 | TRBV5-5 | many | CASSAGASGSSYNEQFF
TRBJ1-1 | TRBV12-3/TRBV12-4 | many | CASIFTGVGNTEAFF
TRBJ2-1 | TRBV27 | many | CASSIRVGYNEQFF
TRBJ1-4 | TRBV29-1 | many | CSVDSVGNEKLFF
TRBJ1-2 | TRBV11-2 | many | CASSLDPGYGYTF
TRBJ2-5 | TRBV28 | many | CASTQRGQETQYF
TRBJ2-1 | TRBV20-1 | many | CSAPRQRGSPSTMTRFF
TRBJ2-7 | TRBV5-1 | many | CASSLGIGRINFDEQYF
TRBJ2-1 | TRBV6-1 | many | CASGGTSIPQDEQFF
TRBJ1-5 | TRBV6-1 | many | CASSEATGSNQPQHF
TRBJ2-1 | TRBV24-1 | many | CATSDGLAGGIEQFF
TRBJ2-7 | TRBV2 | many | CASSPDRGESYEQYF
TRBJ2-3 | TRBV20-1 | many | CSLTSGTDTQYF
TRBJ1-4 | TRBV11-2 | few | CASSLAAGGWEKLFF